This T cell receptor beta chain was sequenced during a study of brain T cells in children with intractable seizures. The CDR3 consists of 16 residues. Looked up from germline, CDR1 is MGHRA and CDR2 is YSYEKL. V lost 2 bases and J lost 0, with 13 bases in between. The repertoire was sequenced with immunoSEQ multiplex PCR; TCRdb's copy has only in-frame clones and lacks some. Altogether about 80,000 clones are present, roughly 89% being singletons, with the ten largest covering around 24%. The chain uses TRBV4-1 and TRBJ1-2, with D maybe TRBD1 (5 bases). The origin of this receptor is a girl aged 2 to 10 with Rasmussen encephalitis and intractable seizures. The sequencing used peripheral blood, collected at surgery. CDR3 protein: CASSQKEGLPNYGYTF. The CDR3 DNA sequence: TGCGCCAGCAGCCAAAAAGAGGGGCTACCTAACTATGGCTACACCTTC.